This T cell receptor beta chain was documented in a study of beta chain features in type 1 diabetes (dated by TCRdb to 2017 to 2018). The study in broad terms: Patients and healthy donors did not differ in mean age, gender distribution, total cell number or subset yield. Regulatory and stem cell-like memory subsets were obtained from only 8 patients and roughly eight healthy donors, while naive and central memory subsets were obtained from all 28 donors. A total of 107,917,701 sorted cells were examined across all samples, and a strong correlation was observed between cell number per subset and RNA yield. In the study, TCRB repertoires of sorted circulating CD4+ T cell subsets from recently diagnosed type 1 diabetes patients were compared with those of matched healthy donors. General conclusions and limits of the study: Patients with type 1 diabetes made fewer insertions and deleted more nucleotides at VDJ recombination sites, implying thymic rearrangement abnormalities. Because cDNA rather than genomic DNA was sequenced, highly expressing activated cells could have been over-represented, although no difference in activation and CD3 levels was found between groups. Because the HLA sub-analyses included only small numbers of individuals, any influence of HLA type on TCRB rearrangement was left unresolved. In all four CD4+ subsets, TCRB CDR3 length was moderately but significantly shorter in type 1 diabetes patients. PCR might favor shorter templates, but patient and control samples were amplified and corrected together, so any skew would affect both groups equally. Naive, central memory and regulatory TCRB repertoires appeared to be more alike among patients than among healthy donors.

In the case of this clone: This receptor's antigen is unknown. Per-nucleotide qualities are absent, and no much larger clonotype sits a single base away.

The CDR3 numbers 13 residues from cysteine through phenylalanine. Kept here is only the CDR3 DNA, which spans 39 bases and is read in frame from base 1. For CDR1 and CDR2, the germline V gene lists SGHTA and FQGNSA. V is pared back by 3 bases and J by 5 bases, with 8 bases lying between the germline termini. The High Capacity cDNA Reverse Transcription Kit was used to reverse transcribe all of the isolated RNA, meaning that expressed TCRB transcripts were what got sequenced. Naive, central memory and regulatory T cell samples underwent deep immunoSEQ sequencing, averaging approximately 3.3 million total reads per sample. Sorted cells were lysed in RLT buffer, and RNA was extracted using DNase-treated RNeasy Micro or Mini kits according to cell number. Each cell subset was processed separately to prevent cross-contamination, with patient and healthy donor samples processed together. TCRB sequences were amplified from cDNA with the immunoSEQ multiplex PCR, producing 87-bp fragments spanning the CDR3 region. Sequencing of the amplicons was done on the Illumina HiSeq platform. Processing in the source paper ran as follows. PCR bias was computationally corrected using synthetic template baselines, reads within Hamming distance 2 were collapsed, and singletons that could not be merged were discarded. Reads were aligned to IMGT to assign V, D and J genes, CDR3 length, and insertions or deletions at six rearrangement sites. Within each subset, clonotype counts were normalized to sorted cell number, and only after that were true diversity and Gini coefficients computed with the tcR R package. The overlap coefficient, calculated on TCRB nucleotide sequences, was used to measure repertoire sharing. Held by TCRdb, this immuneACCESS table contains in-frame sequences only and omits some clones. Under half of the omission traces to an unresolved V gene where checked; the cause of the rest is unknown. V, J and clone size were drawn from that table, and D and trimming were deduced from the DNA. The sample table lists 310,000 or so clones, about a tenth of them with a count of one. 1% of the sample is taken by the ten largest.

Each donor gave one peripheral blood draw, averaging roughly 120 mL, which was collected into heparinised tubes. Using a panel that included CD45RO, CCR7, CD25, CD127, CD95 and CD27, naive, central memory, regulatory and stem cell-like memory CD4+ T cells were sorted on a BD FACSAria II. A purity above 98% was achieved for all sorted populations. PBMCs were separated immediately by Lymphoprep density gradient centrifugation and were stained directly, without being cultured. Samples were stained and sorted in pairs, with one healthy donor and one patient per experiment, so that batch effects were minimized.

The TCR sequence derives from a young man with type 1 diabetes. Sample: central memory CD4+ T cells from blood. The chain is assembled from TRBV7-2 and TRBJ2-4; a confident D gene designation cannot be given. The CDR3 here reads CASSLPGQNIQYF. The base sequence is TGTGCCAGCAGCTTGCCGGGCCAAAACATTCAGTACTTC.